This TCR beta chain was recorded in a study of blood T cell repertoires in COVID-19. Study context: Acute and convalescent COVID-19 samples came from the United States, Italy and Spain. Sample material is recorded as cDNA or gDNA derived from T cells, B-cell-depleted T cells, or PBMCs.

TCRdb's table, derived via immunoSEQ multiplex PCR, lists solely in-frame clones and lacks some. The data contain approximately 160,000 clones, roughly 87% of them singletons. The ends lost 3 bases at V and 0 bases at J; junction bases unmatched: 4. Germline V gives CDR1 ENHRY, CDR2 SYGVKD. The CDR3 is made up of 15 amino acids. The V and J genes are TRBV10-3 and TRBJ1-1, with 7 positions matching TRBD1. The clonotype originates from a woman aged 45-59 years who had recovered from COVID-19. The sample taken for sequencing was PBMCs or T cells enriched from blood (not recorded which). In DNA, the CDR3 is TGTGCCATCAGTGAAAGGGGGCGTATGAACACTGAAGCTTTCTTT. Its protein product is CAISERGRMNTEAFF.